The 24 T cell receptor beta chains reported below all come from one sample, sequenced in a study of CD8+ T cells in alopecia areata. cDNA reverse transcribed from extracted RNA served as the sequencing template. TCRdb's copy holds only in-frame clones and misses some; the assay was immunoSEQ multiplex PCR. The repertoire consists of approximately 100,000 clones, with about 45% occurring once and the leading ten covering under 0.9%. Sequenced sample: CD4+ T cells sorted from blood. The source of these receptors is a human donor with alopecia areata.

This clone has only a few counts. CDR3 amino acids: CAMTSGYEQYF. The CDR3 region has the DNA TGCGCCATGACTAGCGGCTACGAGCAGTACTTC. The rearrangement links TRBV29-1 to TRBJ2-7, with 9 bases aligning to TRBD2. This CDR3 has 11 amino acids. CDR1 is SQVTM, CDR2 ANQGSEA, per germline.

This clone has a handful of counts. V gene TRBV5-1 combines with J gene TRBJ2-3; 10 bases align to TRBD1. V lost 4 bases to trimming and J lost 3 bases; unmatched junction nucleotides: 8. The germline gives CDR1 SGHRS, CDR2 YFSETQ. This CDR3 has 16 residues. The CDR3 spells CASSTGQGPPTDTQYF. In DNA form, the CDR3 reads TGCGCCAGCAGCACGGGACAGGGGCCACCAACAGATACGCAGTATTTT.

This clone showed up just a few times. The V and J genes are TRBV7-8 and TRBJ2-1; TRBD2 is a possible D gene (7 bases). The CDR3 sequence is 15 residues long. Germline-derived CDR1 and CDR2 are SGHVS and FQNEAQ. V was trimmed by 1 base and J by 6 bases, leaving 13 bases between them. CDR3 in DNA: TGTGCCAGCAGCTTAGGCAGGGGAGGGTTCAATGAGCAGTTCTTC. Translating gives CASSLGRGGFNEQFF. The complete variable domain, with remaining parts taken from reference TRBV7-8 and TRBJ2-1, reads GAGVSQSPRYKVAKRGQDVALRCDPISGHVSLFWYQQALGQGPEFLTYFQNEAQLDKSGLPSDRFFAERPEGSVSTLKIQRTQQEDSAVYLCASSLGRGGFNEQFFGPGTRLTVL.

The V call is TRBV7-2, the J call TRBJ2-1, with 9 bases fitting TRBD2. V was clipped by 3 bases and J by 3 bases; unmatched bases: 6. The CDR3 contains 16 residues. Germline CDR1 SGHTA, CDR2 FQGNSA. As DNA, the CDR3 is TGTGCCAGCAGCTTCCAGCGGGGGGCCGGCTACAATGAGCAGTTCTTC. Translated, it gives CASSFQRGAGYNEQFF. The full variable domain, completed using reference TRBV7-2 and TRBJ2-1, is GAGVSQSPSNKVTEKGKDVELRCDPISGHTALYWYRQSLGQGLEFLIYFQGNSAPDKSGLPSDRFSAERTGGSVSTLTIQRTQQEDSAVYLCASSFQRGAGYNEQFFGPGTRLTVL.

This clone was seen a handful of times. The chain employs TRBV29-1 and TRBJ2-7, with 9 nucleotides matching TRBD1. CDR1 and CDR2 from the germline V gene are SQVTM and ANQGSEA. V lost 5 bases and J lost 3; bases outside the gene matches: 5. The CDR3 has 13 residues. The CDR3 coding sequence is TGCAGCGTTAAACCGGGACAGGGCTACGAGCAGTACTTC. Its protein product is CSVKPGQGYEQYF.

The J gene is TRBJ2-3, the V gene TRBV6-1; D remains ambiguous. Trimming removed 2 bases at V and 7 bases at J, with 16 bases between. This CDR3 comprises 15 residues. CDR1 is MNHNS, CDR2 SASEGT, per germline. CDR3 nucleotides: TGTGCCAGCAGTGAAAATTTAGCCGCGGTGAATACGCAGTATTTT. Translating gives CASSENLAAVNTQYF.

The gene calls are TRBV30 and TRBJ1-2; D gene uncertain. V lost 1 base, J lost 7 bases, and 7 bases lay in between. Germline V gene sequence: CDR1 GTSNPN, CDR2 SVGIG (reference sequence). The CDR3 is made up of 11 amino acids. CDR3 nucleotides: TGTGCCTGGAGTGGGGGTGGTGGCTACACCTTC. Translated, it gives CAWSGGGGYTF.

This chain uses TRBV30 with TRBJ2-5; D ambiguous. V was trimmed by 1 base and J by 7 bases, leaving 10 bases between them. This CDR3 contains 12 residues. Germline CDR1 reads GTSNPN; CDR2 reads SVGIG (reference sequence). CDR3: CAWSAPPRTQYF. CDR3 nucleotides: TGTGCCTGGAGTGCCCCCCCAAGGACCCAGTACTTC.

The chain combines TRBV28 with TRBJ1-1; 10 nucleotides align to TRBD1. The CDR3 is made up of 15 amino acids. The germline V gene has CDR1 MDHEN and CDR2 SYDVKM. The trim removed 4 bases at V and 3 bases at J, leaving 5 bases unmatched. This chain's CDR3 is CASSSAGTGDTEAFF. As DNA, the CDR3 is TGTGCCAGCAGTTCCGCCGGGACAGGGGACACTGAAGCTTTCTTT.

The rearrangement joins TRBV5-1 to TRBJ2-2, with D possibly TRBD1 on 6 matching bases. Germline-derived CDR1 and CDR2 are SGHRS and YFSETQ. This CDR3 contains 15 residues. Trimming removed 4 bases at V and 1 base at J, with 11 bases between. The CDR3 region has the DNA TGCGCCAGCAGCACACTACAGGGGAACACCGGGGAGCTGTTTTTT. Its protein product is CASSTLQGNTGELFF. Full variable domain (remainder filled in from reference TRBV5-1 and TRBJ2-2): KAGVTQTPRYLIKTRGQQVTLSCSPISGHRSVSWYQQTPGQGLQFLFEYFSETQRNKGNFPGRFSGRQFSNSRSEMNVSTLELGDSALYLCASSTLQGNTGELFFGEGSRLTVL.

The chain recombines TRBV30 with TRBJ1-1; no clear D. CDR1 and CDR2 from the germline V gene are GTSNPN and SVGIG (reference sequence). This CDR3 contains 14 residues. Trimming shortened V by 4 bases and J by 5 bases, and 17 bases separated the two germline ends. CDR3 sequence reads: CAWTVGVGRTEAFF. DNA for the CDR3: TGTGCCTGGACCGTTGGTGTCGGTCGAACTGAAGCTTTCTTT. The variable domain in full, with the rest retrieved from reference TRBV30 and TRBJ1-1, is SQTIHQWPATLVQPVGSPLSLECTVEGTSNPNLYWYRQAAGRGLQLLFYSVGIGQISSEVPQNLSASRPQDRQFILSSKKLLLSDSGFYLCAWTVGVGRTEAFFGQGTRLTVV.

This chain joins TRBV30 and TRBJ2-3, with D possibly being TRBD1 or TRBD2 (5 bases each). CDR1 and CDR2 (germline): GTSNPN, SVGIG (reference sequence). CDR3 size: 14 residues. The V and J ends lost 0 bases and 4 bases respectively, with 11 bases between them. The DNA of the CDR3 is TGTGCCTGGAGTGTGTTGGGGGTTCCAGATACGCAGTATTTT. As protein: CAWSVLGVPDTQYF.

V gene TRBV5-4 combines with J gene TRBJ2-2; D is uncertain. The CDR3 is 14 amino acids. Trimming removed 3 bases from V and 0 bases from J, with 6 bases in between. Germline V gene sequence: CDR1 SGHNT, CDR2 YYREEE (reference sequence). The DNA for the CDR3 is TGTGCCAGCAGCTCCGTAGCGAACACCGGGGAGCTGTTTTTT. This sequence encodes CASSSVANTGELFF. Together with reference TRBV5-4 and TRBJ2-2, the CDR3 gives the full variable domain: ETGVTQSPTHLIKTRGQQVTLRCSSQSGHNTVSWYQQALGQGPQFIFQYYREEENGRGNFPPRFSGLQFPNYSSELNVNALELDDSALYLCASSSVANTGELFFGEGSRLTVL.

This clone turned up a few times. The V call is TRBV6-6, the J call TRBJ1-4; D remains ambiguous. The CDR3 spans 11 residues. In germline, CDR1 is MNHNY, CDR2 SVGAGI (reference sequence). Trimming pared 5 bases from V and 7 bases from J, leaving 5 bases between. CDR3 coding DNA: TGTGCCAGCAGTGAGGTTGAAAAACTGTTTTTT. This encodes CASSEVEKLFF.

The chain has TRBV14 and TRBJ2-5, with TRBD1 matching over 8 bases. The CDR3 totals 16 residues. Germline assignment: CDR1 SGHDN and CDR2 FVKESK. V shed 5 bases, J shed 0 bases, and the junction held 8 bases outside the gene matches. CDR3: CASSIRTGTYQETQYF. CDR3 nucleotide sequence: TGTGCCAGCAGCATTCGGACAGGGACGTACCAAGAGACCCAGTACTTC.

This clone turned up a few times. The V call is TRBV4-1, the J call TRBJ1-5; a weak D match, TRBD1 (6 bases). From germline, CDR1 is MGHRA and CDR2 YSYEKL. The CDR3 extends over 17 amino acids. The V end lost 0 bases, the J end lost 0 bases, and 12 bases lay between the germline ends. The CDR3 region is CASSQEGGGYSNQPQHF. The CDR3 DNA sequence: TGCGCCAGCAGCCAAGAAGGGGGAGGCTATAGCAATCAGCCCCAGCATTTT.

The chain employs TRBV2 and TRBJ1-2; D not certain. The CDR3 is made up of 14 amino acids. The germline V gene has CDR1 SNHLY and CDR2 FYNNEI. V was trimmed by 5 bases and J by 5 bases, leaving 15 bases between them. CDR3 in amino acids: CASSPVVGSYGYTF. The DNA for the CDR3 is TGTGCCAGCAGTCCGGTCGTCGGGAGTTATGGCTACACCTTC.

The rearrangement joins TRBV28 to TRBJ1-5; D is perhaps TRBD1 (5 bases). Germline CDR1 reads MDHEN; CDR2 reads SYDVKM. This CDR3 contains 15 residues. Trimming pared 5 bases from V and 8 bases from J, leaving 19 bases between. The CDR3 DNA is TGTGCCAGCAGTCCTCTCCTAGGGACCGGAGAGCCCCAGCATTTT. Its protein is CASSPLLGTGEPQHF.

CDR3 sequence: CAWSVPGQGHHGYTF. As DNA, the CDR3 is TGTGCCTGGAGTGTTCCGGGACAGGGTCATCATGGCTACACCTTC. The chain is built from TRBV30 and TRBJ1-2; 9 nucleotides agree with TRBD1. Germline-derived CDR1 and CDR2 are GTSNPN and SVGIG (reference sequence). After removal of 0 bases from V and 6 bases from J, the junction contained 8 bases not matched to a gene. CDR3 length: 15 residues.

This clone was counted a few times. The rearrangement links TRBV30 to TRBJ1-1; D not certain. V dropped 3 bases and J dropped 1 base, with 18 bases sitting between them. The CDR3 extends over 16 amino acids. The germline V gene has CDR1 GTSNPN and CDR2 SVGIG (reference sequence). CDR3 bases: TGTGCCTGGAGCGCAGGAGGCTGGGAGCCGAACACTGAAGCTTTCTTT. Translating it yields CAWSAGGWEPNTEAFF.

This clone was observed a few times. The chain has TRBV7-9 and TRBJ2-7, with a possible D match to TRBD2 (6 bases). V was clipped by 5 bases and J by 6 bases, with 17 bases between them. Germline values: CDR1 SEHNR, CDR2 FQNEAQ (reference sequence). This CDR3 comprises 14 residues. CDR3 in DNA: TGTGCCAGCAGCGTAGGACTGGGGGGAGGCGAGCAGTACTTC. It codes for CASSVGLGGGEQYF.

The table lists this clone with a few counts. The CDR3 region is CSVGRGPNTEAFF. Written as DNA, the CDR3 is TGCAGCGTTGGGAGGGGCCCGAACACTGAAGCTTTCTTT. The chain employs TRBV29-1 and TRBJ1-1, with D possibly being TRBD1 (5 bases). Germline V gives CDR1 SQVTM, CDR2 ANQGSEA. This CDR3 has 13 amino acids. Trimming took off 4 bases at V and 1 base at J, with 10 bases between the two ends.

The genes are TRBV30 and TRBJ1-1; the D gene is possibly TRBD1 (5 bases). This CDR3 contains 12 residues. Germline V gene data show CDR1 as GTSNPN and CDR2 as SVGIG (reference sequence). The germline V and J ends were trimmed by 4 bases and 6 bases, with 12 bases remaining between them. The CDR3: CAWTLEQAEAFF. Written as DNA, the CDR3 is TGTGCCTGGACCCTAGAACAGGCTGAAGCTTTCTTT.

The CDR3 DNA sequence: TGCGCCAGCAGCCAAGACCTGAACACTGAAGCTTTCTTT. Protein product: CASSQDLNTEAFF. The chain recombines TRBV4-3 with TRBJ1-1; D is unclear. Per germline, CDR1 LGHNA and CDR2 YSLEER. With 0 bases removed from V and 0 bases from J, the gap between germline ends came to 2 bases. The CDR3 covers 13 residues.